Shown below are 21 T cell receptor beta chains from a single sample sequenced in a study of blood T cell repertoires in COVID-19. Here immunoSEQ multiplex PCR was the method, and the copy in TCRdb shows in-frame clones only, minus some. Of almost 400,000 clones listed, 80% to 90% are singletons. Sequenced material: peripheral blood. All receptors derive from a woman between 55 and 75 years old with COVID-19, enrolled during active disease.

The chain is built from TRBV15 and TRBJ1-2; no definite D call. The CDR3 length is 13 residues. The V gene's germline CDR1 is LNHNV and CDR2 YYDKDF (reference sequence). V was pared by 5 bases and J by 3 bases, with 10 bases between. The CDR3 DNA reads TGTGCCACCAGCGCCAACGGTTACTATGGCTACACCTTC. Protein: CATSANGYYGYTF.

The genes are TRBV2 and TRBJ1-1, with TRBD1 matching 8 bases. The germline gives CDR1 SNHLY, CDR2 FYNNEI. Trimming cost V 5 bases and J 0 bases; bases outside gene matches: 5. The CDR3 has 15 amino acids. As DNA, the CDR3 is TGTGCCAGCAGTAGACAGGGGCTCATGAACACTGAAGCTTTCTTT. Protein: CASSRQGLMNTEAFF. Full variable domain (rest looked up from reference TRBV2 and TRBJ1-1): EPEVTQTPSHQVTQMGQEVILRCVPISNHLYFYWYRQILGQKVEFLVSFYNNEISEKSEIFDDQFSVERPDGSNFTLKIRSTKLEDSAMYFCASSRQGLMNTEAFFGQGTRLTVV.

The rearrangement uses TRBV18 and TRBJ2-7; D is unresolved. The CDR3 is 12 residues long. Germline V lookup: CDR1 KGHSH, CDR2 LQKENI. The V end lost 4 bases, the J end lost 4 bases, and 8 bases lay between the germline ends. The DNA of the CDR3 is TGTGCCAGCTCACGAGAGGTTTACGAGCAGTACTTC. It translates to CASSREVYEQYF.

The rearrangement uses TRBV19 and TRBJ2-1; maybe TRBD1 (7 bases). V was trimmed by 9 bases and J by 3 bases, leaving 15 bases between them. Germline V gene lookup returns CDR1 LNHDA and CDR2 SQIVND (reference sequence). The CDR3 runs 14 residues. CDR3 in amino acids: CASEHRGGYNEQFF. The CDR3 DNA reads as TGTGCCAGCGAGCACAGGGGAGGCTACAATGAGCAGTTCTTC. Full variable domain (remainder filled in from reference TRBV19 and TRBJ2-1): DGGITQSPKYLFRKEGQNVTLSCEQNLNHDAMYWYRQDPGQGLRLIYYSQIVNDFQKGDIAEGYSVSREKKESFPLTVTSAQKNPTAFYLCASEHRGGYNEQFFGPGTRLTVL.

V is TRBV5-1 and J is TRBJ1-1, with 7 bases fitting TRBD1. Germline V gene lookup returns CDR1 SGHRS and CDR2 YFSETQ. The CDR3 length is 13 residues. Trimming cost V 4 bases and J 4 bases; bases outside gene matches: 4. The CDR3 nucleotides are TGCGCCAGCAGCGACGGGACAGTCACTGAAGCTTTCTTT. It codes for CASSDGTVTEAFF. The whole variable domain, filled in from reference TRBV5-1 and TRBJ1-1, reads KAGVTQTPRYLIKTRGQQVTLSCSPISGHRSVSWYQQTPGQGLQFLFEYFSETQRNKGNFPGRFSGRQFSNSRSEMNVSTLELGDSALYLCASSDGTVTEAFFGQGTRLTVV.

The V call is TRBV6-5, the J call TRBJ1-1; D ambiguous. The length of the CDR3 is 14 residues. V was clipped by 0 bases and J by 6 bases, with 11 bases between them. Germline values: CDR1 MNHEY, CDR2 SVGAGI. The CDR3: CASSYSLSLPEAFF. For the CDR3, the DNA is TGTGCCAGCAGTTACTCTCTCTCCCTCCCTGAAGCTTTCTTT.

V usage is TRBV18 and J usage is TRBJ2-1; 9 nucleotides agree with TRBD1. The germline CDR1 and CDR2 sequences are KGHSH and LQKENI. V shed 0 bases, J shed 7 bases, and the junction held 4 bases outside the gene matches. The CDR3 sequence is 15 residues long. Here the CDR3 reads CASSPPGQGSNEQFF. CDR3 in DNA: TGTGCCAGCTCACCACCGGGACAGGGATCGAATGAGCAGTTCTTC.

The CDR3 DNA sequence: TGTGCCAGCAAGATCCTGGGGACAGGGGGAGCTTTCTTT. It encodes CASKILGTGGAFF. The chain has TRBV2 and TRBJ1-1; TRBD1 matches at 11 bases. Germline CDR1 is SNHLY and CDR2 is FYNNEI. The CDR3 contains 13 residues. The J segment lost 10 bases and the V segment lost 7 bases, leaving 8 bases of the junction unmatched.

V is TRBV5-1 and J is TRBJ2-1, with TRBD2 identical over 11 bases. The CDR3 contains 15 residues. V was pared by 1 base and J by 6 bases, with 3 bases of the junction left unmatched. Germline CDR1 and CDR2: SGHRS and YFSETQ. CDR3 sequence: CASSLRSGGANEQFF. CDR3 nucleotides: TGCGCCAGCAGCTTGCGTAGCGGGGGGGCCAATGAGCAGTTCTTC. Supplemented by reference TRBV5-1 and TRBJ2-1, the full variable domain reads KAGVTQTPRYLIKTRGQQVTLSCSPISGHRSVSWYQQTPGQGLQFLFEYFSETQRNKGNFPGRFSGRQFSNSRSEMNVSTLELGDSALYLCASSLRSGGANEQFFGPGTRLTVL.

This clone was found a few times. The rearrangement uses TRBV9 and TRBJ1-1; no clear D gene. V was clipped by 0 bases and J by 2 bases, with 5 bases between them. Germline V gene data show CDR1 as SGDLS and CDR2 as YYNGEE. The CDR3 totals 13 residues. The CDR3 nucleotides read TGTGCCAGCAGCGTAGGCAGAAACACTGAAGCTTTCTTT. Translated: CASSVGRNTEAFF.

This chain's CDR3 is CATGARDTGELFF. CDR3 nucleotides: TGTGCCACCGGAGCCAGGGACACCGGGGAGCTGTTTTTT. This rearrangement joins TRBV6-5 to TRBJ2-2; D might be TRBD1 (5 bases). CDR1 is MNHEY and CDR2 is SVGAGI in the germline V gene. The CDR3 has 13 amino acids. V lost 10 bases and J 3 bases, leaving 12 bases between the germline ends.

The chain uses TRBV18 and TRBJ1-2; D is perhaps TRBD1 (5 bases). V gave up 3 bases and J gave up 6 bases, with 14 bases separating them. The CDR3 is 14 residues long. Germline V gene sequence: CDR1 KGHSH, CDR2 LQKENI. The CDR3, as DNA: TGTGCCAGCTCACCGGGGCGCAGGGAGGATGGCTACACCTTC. Encoded protein: CASSPGRREDGYTF. Full variable domain (missing parts from reference TRBV18 and TRBJ1-2): NAGVMQNPRHLVRRRGQEARLRCSPMKGHSHVYWYRQLPEEGLKFMVYLQKENIIDESGMPKERFSAEFPKEGPSILRIQQVVRGDSAAYFCASSPGRREDGYTFGSGTRLTVV.

The chain employs TRBV3-1 (or the pseudogene TRBV3-2) and TRBJ2-3, with D possibly matching TRBD2 (5 bases). CDR3 length: 12 residues. CDR1 is LGHDT, CDR2 YNNKEL, per germline (reference sequence). V was shortened by 6 bases and J by 6 bases, with 10 bases between the two germline ends. In nucleotides, the CDR3 is TGTGCCAGCAGATCCGGCGGGGATACGCAGTATTTT. It is translated as CASRSGGDTQYF.

J is TRBJ1-4 and V is TRBV7-2, with 12 bases identical to TRBD1. This CDR3 has 19 residues. Germline V CDR1 and CDR2: SGHTA, FQGNSA. V shed 6 bases and J 12 bases; nucleotides not matched to a gene: 23. CDR3 sequence (DNA): TGTGCCAGCAGGGGTAGGGGGACAGGGGGCGCTTGGAGTCCTACCCAACTGTTTTTT. As protein: CASRGRGTGGAWSPTQLFF.

The CDR3 loop is CASSPRTGSTLNTGELFF. The CDR3 DNA is TGTGCCAGCAGCCCGCGGACAGGGTCCACACTTAACACCGGGGAGCTGTTTTTT. This chain links TRBV9 with TRBJ2-2; 8 nucleotides align to TRBD1. From germline, CDR1 is SGDLS and CDR2 YYNGEE. Unmatched junction bases numbered 13, after V lost 4 bases and J lost 2 bases. This CDR3 comprises 18 residues.

This clone came up once. The same CDR3 arises from other DNA sequences in this sample as well. This sequence joins TRBV5-4 and TRBJ2-7; the match to TRBD1 covers 10 bases. The V gene's germline CDR1 is SGHNT and CDR2 YYREEE (reference sequence). The CDR3 spans 15 residues. Germline trimming cut 3 bases from V and 5 bases from J; bases unmatched to any gene: 8. The CDR3 DNA reads as TGTGCCAGCAGCTCCACGGACAGGGGGATCAACGAGCAGTACTTC. This encodes CASSSTDRGINEQYF.

V is TRBV6-5 and J is TRBJ2-1, with 11 bases identical to TRBD2. This CDR3 has 16 residues. The V gene's germline CDR1 is MNHEY and CDR2 SVGAGI. V was clipped by 1 base and J by 9 bases; unmatched bases: 8. CDR3 loop: CASSYFSGGAWGEQFF. The DNA of the CDR3 is TGTGCCAGCAGTTACTTTAGCGGGGGGGCCTGGGGTGAGCAGTTCTTC.

This clone was found a few times. The chain joins TRBV19 to TRBJ1-3, with D perhaps TRBD1 (6 bases). Germline V gene lookup returns CDR1 LNHDA and CDR2 SQIVND (reference sequence). The CDR3 sequence is 14 residues long. Trimming removed 7 bases at V and 0 bases at J, with 10 bases between. As DNA, the CDR3 is TGTGCCAGTAAGGGGACACTCTCTGGAAACACCATATATTTT. Translation gives CASKGTLSGNTIYF.

This chain uses TRBV4-1 with TRBJ1-1, with D maybe TRBD1 (6 bases). The CDR3 runs to 19 residues. Germline V gene data show CDR1 as MGHRA and CDR2 as YSYEKL. Deletions cut 4 bases from V and 0 bases from J, with 24 bases between. The CDR3 loop is CASSLQKGTHGYMNTEAFF. The CDR3 nucleotides are TGCGCCAGCAGCCTTCAAAAGGGGACACATGGGTACATGAACACTGAAGCTTTCTTT.

This chain uses TRBV10-3 with TRBJ2-3, with TRBD2 identical over 13 bases. Unmatched junction bases numbered 10, after V lost 2 bases and J lost 2 bases. In germline, CDR1 is ENHRY, CDR2 SYGVKD. This CDR3 comprises 19 residues. CDR3 region: CAISEPLGLAGAPTDTQYF. CDR3 DNA sequence: TGTGCCATCAGTGAGCCCTTAGGACTAGCGGGGGCCCCCACAGATACGCAGTATTTT.

DNA of the CDR3: TGTGCCAGCAGCTTAGTTCCAGGCAATCAGCCCCAGCATTTT. Translation gives CASSLVPGNQPQHF. J is TRBJ1-5 and V is TRBV7-9; unclear D gene. Trimming removed 1 base at V and 2 bases at J, with 6 bases between. CDR3 length equals 14 residues. CDR1 and CDR2 (germline): SEHNR, FQNEAQ (reference sequence). Variable domain in full (rest from reference TRBV7-9 and TRBJ1-5): DTGVSQNPRHKITKRGQNVTFRCDPISEHNRLYWYRQTLGQGPEFLTYFQNEAQLEKSRLLSDRFSAERPKGSFSTLEIQRTEQGDSAMYLCASSLVPGNQPQHFGDGTRLSIL.